These T cell receptor beta chains were read from a single sample in a study. TCRdb re-called the 5' RACE reads through MiXCR, storing one row per CDR3 protein. The sample consists of about 46,000 distinct CDR3 sequences, 28% of them appearing once. Sequences were obtained from naive CD4+ T cells sorted from blood. The receptors were sampled from a female donor with breast cancer. The CDR3 runs from the conserved cysteine through the conserved F or W. The D gene is left open where the match is weak. Expanded clones get a size class; other rows say once, few or many, or leave the size out.

j_gene: TRBJ1-5; d_gene: TRBD1; v_gene: TRBV12-3/TRBV12-4; abundance: NA; CDR3aa: CASSSTGAGQPQHF; CDR3nt: TGTGCCAGCAGCAGTACAGGGGCGGGTCAGCCCCAGCATTTT
j_gene: TRBJ1-1; d_gene: NA; v_gene: TRBV6-6; abundance: few; CDR3aa: CASSYGGRAEAFF; CDR3nt: TGTGCCAGCAGTTACGGGGGGAGGGCTGAAGCTTTCTTT
j_gene: TRBJ2-7; d_gene: TRBD2; v_gene: TRBV3-1; abundance: few; CDR3aa: CASSHRLAGGYEQYF; CDR3nt: TGTGCCAGCAGCCATAGACTAGCGGGAGGCTACGAGCAGTACTTC
j_gene: TRBJ1-5; d_gene: NA; v_gene: TRBV7-9; abundance: few; CDR3aa: CAGSSPGNSNQPQHF; CDR3nt: TGTGCCGGCAGCTCCCCCGGGAATAGCAATCAGCCCCAGCATTTT
j_gene: TRBJ2-1; d_gene: NA; v_gene: TRBV20-1; abundance: NA; CDR3aa: CSADLRGNEQFF; CDR3nt: TGCAGTGCGGACCTTCGGGGAAATGAGCAGTTCTTC
j_gene: TRBJ2-6; d_gene: TRBD1; v_gene: TRBV12-3/TRBV12-4; abundance: NA; CDR3aa: CASSLWDRVSVLTF; CDR3nt: TGTGCCAGCAGTTTATGGGACAGGGTGAGCGTCCTGACTTTC
j_gene: TRBJ1-1; d_gene: NA; v_gene: TRBV12-3/TRBV12-4; abundance: NA; CDR3aa: CASAKQNTEALF; CDR3nt: TGTGCCAGCGCGAAACAGAACACTGAAGCTCTCTTT
j_gene: TRBJ2-3; d_gene: NA; v_gene: TRBV7-9; abundance: NA; CDR3aa: CASSLLSGTDTQYF; CDR3nt: TGTGCCAGCAGCTTATTAAGCGGCACAGATACGCAGTATTTT
j_gene: TRBJ2-7; d_gene: NA; v_gene: TRBV5-1; abundance: NA; CDR3aa: CASSLPDNYEQYF; CDR3nt: TGCGCCAGCAGCTTACCAGACAACTACGAGCAGTACTTC
j_gene: TRBJ2-1; d_gene: TRBD2; v_gene: TRBV25-1; abundance: NA; CDR3aa: CASSGLTSGRSNEQFF; CDR3nt: TGTGCCAGCAGTGGACTGACTAGCGGGAGGAGCAATGAGCAGTTCTTC
j_gene: TRBJ2-7; d_gene: TRBD1; v_gene: TRBV7-8; abundance: few; CDR3aa: CASSLRDRTGEQYF; CDR3nt: TGTGCCAGCAGCTTACGGGACAGAACGGGCGAGCAGTACTTC
j_gene: TRBJ2-3; d_gene: NA; v_gene: TRBV5-1; abundance: many; CDR3aa: CASSDTTDTQYF; CDR3nt: TGCGCCAGCAGCGACACTACAGATACGCAGTATTTT
j_gene: TRBJ2-2; d_gene: NA; v_gene: TRBV5-1; abundance: NA; CDR3aa: CASSFRGGTGELFF; CDR3nt: TGCGCCAGCAGCTTTCGAGGGGGCACCGGGGAGCTGTTTTTT
j_gene: TRBJ2-1; d_gene: NA; v_gene: TRBV24-1; abundance: NA; CDR3aa: CATSDFRGAGNEQFF; CDR3nt: TGTGCCACCAGTGATTTTCGAGGGGCGGGCAATGAGCAGTTCTTC
j_gene: TRBJ2-1; d_gene: NA; v_gene: TRBV9; abundance: NA; CDR3aa: CASSVAGGNEQFF; CDR3nt: TGTGCCAGCAGCGTCGCAGGGGGGAATGAGCAGTTCTTC
j_gene: TRBJ2-5; d_gene: NA; v_gene: TRBV7-3; abundance: few; CDR3aa: CASSLTPGGGETQYF; CDR3nt: TGTGCCAGCAGCTTAACCCCGGGGGGCGGGGAGACCCAGTACTTC
j_gene: TRBJ2-3; d_gene: TRBD2; v_gene: TRBV5-1; abundance: NA; CDR3aa: CASSILAGAPDTQYF; CDR3nt: TGCGCCAGCAGCATACTAGCGGGGGCCCCAGATACGCAGTATTTT
j_gene: TRBJ2-3; d_gene: TRBD2; v_gene: TRBV12-3/TRBV12-4; abundance: few; CDR3aa: CASTTGTSADTQYF; CDR3nt: TGTGCCAGTACAACCGGGACTAGCGCAGATACGCAGTATTTT
j_gene: TRBJ1-1; d_gene: TRBD1; v_gene: TRBV27; abundance: NA; CDR3aa: CASSHRGLSTEAFF; CDR3nt: TGTGCCAGCAGTCACAGGGGTTTGAGCACTGAAGCTTTCTTT
j_gene: TRBJ2-7; d_gene: NA; v_gene: TRBV29-1; abundance: NA; CDR3aa: CSVASQYEQYF; CDR3nt: TGCAGCGTTGCTTCCCAATACGAGCAGTACTTC
j_gene: TRBJ2-7; d_gene: NA; v_gene: TRBV5-1; abundance: few; CDR3aa: CASRTSTDRFSYEQYF; CDR3nt: TGCGCCAGCCGGACGTCGACAGACAGGTTCTCCTACGAGCAGTACTTC
j_gene: TRBJ2-7; d_gene: NA; v_gene: TRBV6-5; abundance: many; CDR3aa: CATSSGLTYEQYF; CDR3nt: TGTGCCACGTCCTCGGGATTGACCTACGAGCAGTACTTC
j_gene: TRBJ1-2; d_gene: TRBD1; v_gene: TRBV6-5; abundance: NA; CDR3aa: CASSSITGTGPSYGYTF; CDR3nt: TGTGCCAGCAGTTCTATAACCGGGACAGGACCTTCCTATGGCTACACCTTC
j_gene: TRBJ2-1; d_gene: NA; v_gene: TRBV18; abundance: NA; CDR3aa: CAGQPGERNEQFF; CDR3nt: TGTGCCGGCCAGCCGGGGGAGCGCAATGAGCAGTTCTTC
j_gene: TRBJ1-4; d_gene: NA; v_gene: TRBV20-1; abundance: few; CDR3aa: CSARDSGVPEKLFF; CDR3nt: TGCAGTGCTAGAGATTCTGGGGTCCCTGAAAAACTGTTTTTT
j_gene: TRBJ1-1; d_gene: TRBD1; v_gene: TRBV28; abundance: few; CDR3aa: CASSTRTGVGTEAFF; CDR3nt: TGTGCCAGCAGTACGCGGACAGGGGTGGGGACTGAAGCTTTCTTT
j_gene: TRBJ2-1; d_gene: TRBD1; v_gene: TRBV7-3; abundance: many; CDR3aa: CASSRDRRSYNEQFF; CDR3nt: TGTGCCAGCAGCCGGGACAGGCGTTCCTACAATGAGCAGTTCTTC
j_gene: TRBJ2-1; d_gene: TRBD2; v_gene: TRBV6-2/TRBV6-3; abundance: few; CDR3aa: CASSLAGNYNEQFF; CDR3nt: TGTGCCAGCAGTTTAGCGGGAAACTACAATGAGCAGTTCTTC
j_gene: TRBJ2-2; d_gene: TRBD2; v_gene: TRBV4-1; abundance: few; CDR3aa: CASSPRGAGGRTGELFF; CDR3nt: TGCGCCAGCAGCCCCCGAGGAGCGGGGGGGCGCACCGGGGAGCTGTTTTTT
j_gene: TRBJ1-5; d_gene: NA; v_gene: TRBV7-2; abundance: NA; CDR3aa: CASRSRQSRTQHF; CDR3nt: TGTGCCAGCAGATCCAGACAGAGCAGGACCCAGCATTTT
j_gene: TRBJ1-2; d_gene: TRBD1; v_gene: TRBV5-1; abundance: many; CDR3aa: CASSSGQGAYDGYTF; CDR3nt: TGCGCCAGCAGCTCGGGACAGGGGGCTTATGATGGCTACACCTTC
j_gene: TRBJ2-7; d_gene: TRBD2; v_gene: TRBV5-1; abundance: NA; CDR3aa: CASSPTSGGAYEQYF; CDR3nt: TGCGCCAGCAGCCCAACTAGCGGGGGGGCCTACGAGCAGTACTTC
j_gene: TRBJ1-2; d_gene: NA; v_gene: TRBV6-2/TRBV6-3; abundance: NA; CDR3aa: CATKREDRYGYTF; CDR3nt: TGTGCCACCAAAAGAGAGGACAGATATGGCTACACCTTC
j_gene: TRBJ2-1; d_gene: TRBD2; v_gene: TRBV7-8; abundance: NA; CDR3aa: CASSFHRLAGELNEQFF; CDR3nt: TGTGCCAGCAGCTTTCACCGACTAGCGGGAGAATTAAATGAGCAGTTCTTC
j_gene: TRBJ1-6; d_gene: NA; v_gene: TRBV12-3/TRBV12-4; abundance: few; CDR3aa: CASSFIQGNSPLHF; CDR3nt: TGTGCCAGCAGTTTTATACAGGGCAATTCACCCCTCCACTTT
j_gene: TRBJ2-5; d_gene: NA; v_gene: TRBV6-2/TRBV6-3; abundance: many; CDR3aa: CASSYSRETQYF; CDR3nt: TGTGCCAGCAGTTACTCGCGGGAGACCCAGTACTTC
j_gene: TRBJ2-5; d_gene: TRBD2; v_gene: TRBV7-7; abundance: NA; CDR3aa: CASSQRPGLAGGETQYF; CDR3nt: TGTGCTAGCAGCCAGAGACCGGGACTAGCGGGAGGAGAGACCCAGTACTTC
j_gene: TRBJ2-3; d_gene: NA; v_gene: TRBV7-2; abundance: NA; CDR3aa: CASSLGVDTQYF; CDR3nt: TGTGCCAGCAGCTTAGGGGTAGATACGCAGTATTTT
j_gene: TRBJ1-1; d_gene: NA; v_gene: TRBV9; abundance: NA; CDR3aa: CASSRQTGTEAFF; CDR3nt: TGTGCCAGCAGCCGTCAGACCGGCACTGAAGCTTTCTTT
j_gene: TRBJ2-2; d_gene: NA; v_gene: TRBV3-1; abundance: large; CDR3aa: CASSQLGPNTGELFF; CDR3nt: TGTGCCAGCAGCCAACTAGGCCCGAACACCGGGGAGCTGTTTTTT
j_gene: TRBJ2-3; d_gene: NA; v_gene: TRBV5-1; abundance: NA; CDR3aa: CASSPGRPSTDTQYF; CDR3nt: TGCGCCAGCAGCCCTGGCAGGCCAAGCACAGATACGCAGTATTTT
j_gene: TRBJ2-5; d_gene: TRBD2; v_gene: TRBV7-9; abundance: NA; CDR3aa: CASSPGRGQETQYF; CDR3nt: TGTGCCAGCAGCCCGGGGAGGGGCCAAGAGACCCAGTACTTC
j_gene: TRBJ2-1; d_gene: NA; v_gene: TRBV4-3; abundance: few; CDR3aa: CASSQQAGGIGINEQFF; CDR3nt: TGCGCCAGCAGCCAACAGGCAGGAGGGATTGGAATCAATGAGCAGTTCTTC
j_gene: TRBJ2-5; d_gene: NA; v_gene: TRBV20-1; abundance: NA; CDR3aa: CSALDGSETRYF; CDR3nt: TGCAGTGCTTTAGACGGGTCGGAGACCCGGTACTTC
j_gene: TRBJ2-5; d_gene: NA; v_gene: TRBV5-5; abundance: NA; CDR3aa: CASSDPQTQYF; CDR3nt: TGTGCCAGCAGCGACCCCCAGACCCAGTACTTC
j_gene: TRBJ1-1; d_gene: NA; v_gene: TRBV7-9; abundance: few; CDR3aa: CASSPRGGAMNTEAFF; CDR3nt: TGTGCCAGCAGCCCCCGGGGGGGCGCCATGAACACTGAAGCTTTCTTT
j_gene: TRBJ1-1; d_gene: NA; v_gene: TRBV30; abundance: NA; CDR3aa: CAWSDGNTEAFF; CDR3nt: TGTGCCTGGAGTGACGGGAACACTGAAGCTTTCTTT
j_gene: TRBJ2-7; d_gene: TRBD1; v_gene: TRBV27; abundance: few; CDR3aa: CAGSPTSDRDHEQYF; CDR3nt: TGTGCCGGCAGTCCCACCTCCGACAGGGACCACGAGCAGTACTTC
j_gene: TRBJ2-1; d_gene: NA; v_gene: TRBV11-3; abundance: NA; CDR3aa: CASSFTLGEQFF; CDR3nt: TGTGCCAGCAGCTTTACCTTGGGCGAGCAGTTCTTC
j_gene: TRBJ1-1; d_gene: NA; v_gene: TRBV12-3/TRBV12-4; abundance: NA; CDR3aa: CASSRAAEAFF; CDR3nt: TGTGCCAGCAGCCGAGCGGCTGAAGCTTTCTTT
j_gene: TRBJ2-1; d_gene: TRBD2; v_gene: TRBV20-1; abundance: NA; CDR3aa: CSARSSTSGRNNEQFF; CDR3nt: TGCAGTGCTAGAAGTTCGACTAGCGGGAGAAACAATGAGCAGTTCTTC